Each of the 14 T cell receptor beta chains below was sequenced from the same sample in a study of T cell responses to AZD1222 COVID-19 vaccine. The protocol was immunoSEQ multiplex PCR, while the TCRdb copy is restricted to in-frame clones and leaves out a portion. The sample comprises more than 100,000 clones, around 84% of which are singletons, and about 7.8% rests with the top ten. Specimen: peripheral blood, collected on day 0 of AZD1222 vaccination. The receptors derive from an adult in good health.

The CDR3 DNA is TGTGCCAGCAGTTTATCCGGCCCCCCCGCCGAGCCCCAGCATTTT. Its protein product is CASSLSGPPAEPQHF. The V and J genes are TRBV27 and TRBJ1-5, with D uncertain. V dropped 0 bases and J dropped 8 bases, with 14 bases sitting between them. Germline CDR1 MNHEY, CDR2 SMNVEV (reference sequence). The CDR3 consists of 15 residues.

This clone was seen a few times. The chain couples TRBV2 to TRBJ1-6; no clear D. Trimming cost V 4 bases and J 0 bases, with 7 bases left between them. This CDR3 is 15 amino acids long. The germline V gene encodes CDR1 SNHLY and CDR2 FYNNEI. The CDR3 here is CASSVASSYNSPLHF. CDR3 in DNA: TGTGCCAGCAGTGTTGCCAGCTCCTATAATTCACCCCTCCACTTT.

The rearrangement links TRBV18 to TRBJ2-3, with D maybe TRBD2 (7 bases). There are 14 residues in the CDR3. V lost 3 bases and J 3 bases, leaving 10 bases between the germline ends. The germline V gene has CDR1 KGHSH and CDR2 LQKENI. The CDR3: CASSPGGRTDTQYF. The CDR3 DNA sequence: TGTGCCAGCTCACCGGGGGGGCGAACAGATACGCAGTATTTT.

The V and J genes are TRBV14 and TRBJ1-2, with D perhaps matching TRBD1 (5 bases). Between the trimmed V and J ends, which lost 4 bases and 2 bases, there was a span of 14 bases. The CDR3 totals 15 residues. Germline V gene sequence: CDR1 SGHDN, CDR2 FVKESK. DNA of the CDR3: TGTGCCAGCAGCCCCCAGGGACGCTACAACTATGGCTACACCTTC. Its translation is CASSPQGRYNYGYTF.

The chain joins TRBV30 to TRBJ2-2, with 11 bases identical to TRBD1. CDR3 length equals 16 residues. The germline gives CDR1 GTSNPN, CDR2 SVGIG (reference sequence). V gave up 2 bases and J gave up 6 bases; unmatched junction bases: 8. CDR3 in amino acids: CAWSRGTGGKAGELFF. The CDR3, as DNA: TGTGCCTGGAGTAGGGGGACAGGGGGTAAAGCCGGGGAGCTGTTTTTT.

V gene TRBV24-1 combines with J gene TRBJ2-1; 14 bases line up with TRBD2. The length of the CDR3 is 16 residues. In germline, CDR1 is KGHDR, CDR2 SFDVKD. Germline trimming cut 4 bases from V and 6 bases from J; bases unmatched to any gene: 4. DNA of the CDR3: TGTGCCACCAGTGACCCCGGGACTAGCGGGAGCAATGAGCAGTTCTTC. Encoded protein: CATSDPGTSGSNEQFF.

The CDR3 is CASSVVGGYSGNTIYF. DNA of the CDR3: TGTGCCAGCAGCGTCGTCGGGGGTTACTCTGGAAACACCATATATTTT. This chain uses TRBV7-9 with TRBJ1-3; D is perhaps TRBD1 (5 bases). V dropped 5 bases and J dropped 0 bases, with 14 bases sitting between them. The CDR3 contains 16 residues. CDR1 and CDR2 from the germline V gene are SEHNR and FQNEAQ (reference sequence).

The V and J genes are TRBV19 and TRBJ1-5, with 10 bases matching TRBD1. V shed 5 bases, J shed 0 bases, and the junction held 10 bases outside the gene matches. Germline V gene sequence: CDR1 LNHDA, CDR2 SQIVND (reference sequence). The CDR3 loop spans 18 amino acids. CDR3 loop: CASSPRTGGMDSNQPQHF. The CDR3, as DNA: TGTGCCAGTAGTCCCAGGACAGGGGGAATGGATAGCAATCAGCCCCAGCATTTT.

The gene calls are TRBV7-9 and TRBJ2-7, with 7 bases identical to TRBD1. Trimming cost V 1 base and J 4 bases; bases outside gene matches: 4. This CDR3 is built from 14 residues. Germline CDR1 SEHNR, CDR2 FQNEAQ (reference sequence). In DNA, the CDR3 is TGTGCCAGCAGCTTAGACAGGGGCGGGTACGAGCAGTACTTC. Translation gives CASSLDRGGYEQYF.

The chain links TRBV5-1 to TRBJ1-5; D gene uncertain. The CDR3 runs 17 residues. The ends were cut back, 0 bases at V and 1 base at J, with 14 bases in the middle. Germline CDR1 reads SGHRS; CDR2 reads YFSETQ. CDR3 nucleotides: TGCGCCAGCAGCTTGGGATCGGGCGGCAAAAGCAATCAGCCCCAGCATTTT. Amino acid sequence: CASSLGSGGKSNQPQHF.

This chain connects TRBV5-6 to TRBJ2-3; TRBD2 agrees at 15 bases. Germline CDR1 SGHDT, CDR2 YYEEEE. The CDR3 is made up of 15 amino acids. V was clipped by 7 bases and J by 3 bases; unmatched bases: 3. The CDR3 spells CASHGLAGGTDTQYF. The DNA for the CDR3 is TGTGCCAGCCACGGACTAGCGGGGGGGACAGATACGCAGTATTTT.

V usage is TRBV6-5 and J usage is TRBJ1-1; D is possibly TRBD1 (6 bases). The CDR3 runs to 16 residues. From germline, CDR1 is MNHEY and CDR2 SVGAGI. The V and J ends lost 2 bases and 0 bases respectively, with 13 bases between them. The chain's CDR3 is CASSYGRGAMNTEAFF. CDR3 in DNA: TGTGCCAGCAGTTACGGCAGGGGCGCCATGAACACTGAAGCTTTCTTT.

This chain links TRBV12-2 with TRBJ2-7; TRBD1, the D gene given by the table, was not confirmed from the DNA. TRBV12-2 is a recognized pseudogene. The CDR3 has 16 amino acids. The CDR3 sequence is CASRSGQGAYPYEQYF. CDR3 nucleotides: TGTGCAAGTCGCTCCGGACAGGGGGCTTATCCCTACGAGCAGTACTTC.

The chain has TRBV6-5 and TRBJ1-2; 8 nucleotides agree with TRBD1. This CDR3 contains 14 residues. CDR1 and CDR2 from the germline V gene are MNHEY and SVGAGI. J was trimmed by 8 bases and V by 7 bases; bases with no gene match: 12. The CDR3 loop reads CASTLGQGLRGYTF. The CDR3 nucleotides are TGTGCCAGCACCCTAGGACAGGGCTTGCGGGGCTACACCTTC.